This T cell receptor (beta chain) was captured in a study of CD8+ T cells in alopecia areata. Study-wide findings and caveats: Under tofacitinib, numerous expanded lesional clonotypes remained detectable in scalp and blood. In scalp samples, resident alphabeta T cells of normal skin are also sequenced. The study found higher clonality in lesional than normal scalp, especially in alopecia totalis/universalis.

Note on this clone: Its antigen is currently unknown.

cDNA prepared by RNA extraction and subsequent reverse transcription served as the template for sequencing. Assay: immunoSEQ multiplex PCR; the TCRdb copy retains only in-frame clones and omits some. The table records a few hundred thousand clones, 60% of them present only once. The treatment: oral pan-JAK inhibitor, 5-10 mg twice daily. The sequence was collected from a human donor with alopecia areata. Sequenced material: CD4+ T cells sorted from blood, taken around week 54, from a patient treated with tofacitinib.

The CDR3 spells CASSRGTSGGLETQYF. CDR3 in DNA: TGTGCCAGCAGTAGGGGAACTAGCGGGGGCTTGGAGACCCAGTACTTC. The chain joins TRBV25-1 to TRBJ2-5, with 11 bases fitting TRBD2. Germline CDR1 MGHDK, CDR2 SYGVNS. The ends lost 5 bases at V and 5 bases at J; junction bases unmatched: 10. The length of the CDR3 is 16 residues.